Below, 20 T cell receptor beta chains from the same sample are listed, as sequenced in a study of cytomegalovirus exposure and HLA in healthy donors. Produced via immunoSEQ multiplex PCR; TCRdb's table is partial and in-frame only. The repertoire holds more than 90,000 clones, with 70% to 90% as singletons. The source material was PBMCs. The source is a man younger than 30 in good health and CMV-seropositive.

The chain carries TRBV19 and TRBJ1-2; 8 bases match TRBD1. The CDR3 covers 14 residues. The V gene end was trimmed by 9 bases and the J gene end by 8 bases; junction bases not matched to a gene: 14. CDR1 and CDR2 from the germline V gene are LNHDA and SQIVND (reference sequence). The CDR3 region is CARWIQGEERGYTF. The CDR3 region has the DNA TGTGCCAGGTGGATACAGGGGGAGGAGAGGGGCTACACCTTC.

The CDR3 spells CASSFRNTEAFF. CDR3 bases: TGTGCCAGCAGCTTTCGGAACACTGAAGCTTTCTTT. This chain links TRBV5-4 with TRBJ1-1; D ambiguous. V lost 2 bases and J 1 base, leaving 3 bases between the germline ends. This CDR3 is 12 amino acids long. The germline V gene encodes CDR1 SGHNT and CDR2 YYREEE (reference sequence).

V and J are TRBV7-9 and TRBJ2-3, with 7 bases fitting TRBD1. CDR1 and CDR2 from the germline V gene are SEHNR and FQNEAQ (reference sequence). The J segment lost 0 bases and the V segment lost 3 bases, leaving 3 bases of the junction unmatched. CDR3 length: 15 amino acids. CDR3 loop: CASSFDRASTDTQYF. The CDR3 bases are TGTGCCAGCAGCTTCGACAGGGCTAGCACAGATACGCAGTATTTT.

The chain uses TRBV5-1 and TRBJ2-7, with 8 bases lining up with TRBD2. Germline V gene sequence: CDR1 SGHRS, CDR2 YFSETQ. Germline trimming cut 3 bases from V and 3 bases from J; bases unmatched to any gene: 11. This CDR3 is 16 amino acids long. Written as DNA, the CDR3 is TGCGCCAGCAGCTCCGGCAGCGGGGGATCTAACTACGAGCAGTACTTC. Residues: CASSSGSGGSNYEQYF.

This chain uses TRBV11-2 with TRBJ1-1; possibly TRBD1 for D (5 bases). Germline V gene sequence: CDR1 SGHAT, CDR2 FQNNGV. V lost 3 bases and J lost 0, with 11 bases in between. This CDR3 contains 15 residues. CDR3 in amino acids: CASSLLGGVNTEAFF. In nucleotides, the CDR3 is TGTGCCAGCAGCTTGTTGGGGGGAGTGAACACTGAAGCTTTCTTT. Filled out from reference TRBV11-2 and TRBJ1-1, the complete variable domain reads EAGVAQSPRYKIIEKRQSVAFWCNPISGHATLYWYQQILGQGPKLLIQFQNNGVVDDSQLPKDRFSAERLKGVDSTLKIQPAKLEDSAVYLCASSLLGGVNTEAFFGQGTRLTVV.

The CDR3 bases are TGTGCCAGCAGTTCGTTGGGACAGGGAAACACTGAAGCTTTCTTT. This encodes CASSSLGQGNTEAFF. This chain uses TRBV28 with TRBJ1-1; TRBD1 matches 9 bases. V shed 4 bases and J 2 bases; nucleotides not matched to a gene: 5. CDR1 and CDR2 (germline): MDHEN, SYDVKM. The CDR3 length is 15 residues.

This chain connects TRBV11-3 to TRBJ1-1; D gene ambiguous. Germline V gene sequence: CDR1 SGHNT, CDR2 YENEEA. The V end was cut by 5 bases, the J end by 5 bases, with 12 bases between. The CDR3 has 13 residues. CDR3 DNA: TGTGCCAGCAGCCAGGAGGGAGGAACTGAAGCTTTCTTT. It encodes CASSQEGGTEAFF.

The chain links TRBV15 to TRBJ1-6; no clear D gene. Trimming removed 1 base at V and 7 bases at J, with 2 bases between. Germline CDR1 reads LNHNV; CDR2 reads YYDKDF (reference sequence). The CDR3 spans 12 residues. The CDR3 coding sequence is TGTGCCACCAGCAGAGTAAATTCACCCCTCCACTTT. Protein sequence: CATSRVNSPLHF.

This rearrangement joins TRBV5-6 to TRBJ1-2, with a tentative D call TRBD1 (5 bases). CDR3 length: 13 residues. The germline gives CDR1 SGHDT, CDR2 YYEEEE. The V and J ends lost 5 bases and 4 bases respectively, with 12 bases between them. The CDR3 nucleotides are TGTGCCAGCAGTCTTGGGGGGTCCTATGGCTACACCTTC. This sequence encodes CASSLGGSYGYTF.

The V call is TRBV4-1, the J call TRBJ2-2, with D perhaps TRBD2 (6 bases). Per germline, CDR1 MGHRA and CDR2 YSYEKL. V dropped 6 bases and J dropped 4 bases, with 12 bases sitting between them. The CDR3 extends over 14 amino acids. This chain's CDR3 is CASRGLTGTGELFF. CDR3 coding DNA: TGCGCCAGCAGAGGACTAACTGGCACCGGGGAGCTGTTTTTT.

The chain employs TRBV7-6 and TRBJ1-1; no clear D gene. Trimming stripped 3 bases from V and 1 base from J, with 6 bases between. The CDR3 covers 13 residues. Germline loops: CDR1 SGHVS, CDR2 FNYEAQ. CDR3 coding DNA: TGTGCCAGCAGCTTGAGGGAGAACACTGAAGCTTTCTTT. It specifies CASSLRENTEAFF.

This clone was detected only a few times. The chain joins TRBV2 to TRBJ1-2; 7 nucleotides align to TRBD1. CDR1 is SNHLY, CDR2 FYNNEI, per germline. The CDR3 runs to 14 residues. V was pared by 9 bases and J by 6 bases, with 13 bases of the junction left unmatched. Here the CDR3 DNA reads TGTGCCAGTCACACAGGGGCCCTGGGGGATGGCTACACCTTC. Translated: CASHTGALGDGYTF.

The chain carries TRBV27 and TRBJ2-7; 9 bases align to TRBD1. CDR1 is MNHEY, CDR2 SMNVEV, per germline (reference sequence). The CDR3 is 14 residues long. V dropped 5 bases and J dropped 2; count of bases not matched to a gene: 4. The CDR3 sequence: CASSITGGAYEQYF. The CDR3 region has the DNA TGTGCCAGCAGTATAACAGGGGGCGCCTACGAGCAGTACTTC.

The gene calls are TRBV2 and TRBJ2-7; D may be TRBD1 (6 bases). V was shortened by 1 base and J by 3 bases, with 7 bases between the two germline ends. This CDR3 is 13 amino acids long. CDR1 and CDR2 from the germline V gene are SNHLY and FYNNEI. CDR3 region: CASSEEGVYEQYF. The CDR3 region has the DNA TGTGCCAGCAGTGAAGAGGGGGTCTACGAGCAGTACTTC. The full variable domain, with the rest looked up from reference TRBV2 and TRBJ2-7, is EPEVTQTPSHQVTQMGQEVILRCVPISNHLYFYWYRQILGQKVEFLVSFYNNEISEKSEIFDDQFSVERPDGSNFTLKIRSTKLEDSAMYFCASSEEGVYEQYFGPGTRLTVT.

The chain has TRBV6-1 and TRBJ1-1; maybe TRBD1 (5 bases). V dropped 2 bases and J dropped 1 base, with 8 bases sitting between them. The CDR3 sequence is 14 residues long. CDR1 is MNHNS, CDR2 SASEGT, per germline. DNA for the CDR3: TGTGCCAGCAGTGAATGGGGCACGAACACTGAAGCTTTCTTT. This encodes CASSEWGTNTEAFF.

The V and J genes are TRBV6-6 and TRBJ1-2, with 8 bases identical to TRBD1. Unmatched junction bases numbered 4, after V lost 2 bases and J lost 8 bases. The CDR3 has 13 residues. CDR1 is MNHNY and CDR2 is SVGAGI in the germline V gene (reference sequence). The chain's CDR3 is CASSYGQGAGYTF. The DNA for the CDR3 is TGTGCCAGCAGTTACGGCCAGGGGGCGGGCTACACCTTC.

The J gene is TRBJ2-7, the V gene TRBV2; TRBD1 is a possible D gene (5 bases). V lost 2 bases, J lost 4 bases, and 12 bases lay in between. This CDR3 is built from 14 residues. CDR1 and CDR2 (germline): SNHLY, FYNNEI. Here the CDR3 DNA reads TGTGCCAGCAGTGAAAACAGGATATCTTACGAGCAGTACTTC. Amino acids: CASSENRISYEQYF.

The chain employs TRBV30 and TRBJ1-2; D not certain. V shed 4 bases and J shed 4 bases, with 22 bases lying between them. This CDR3 contains 16 residues. CDR1 is GTSNPN and CDR2 is SVGIG in the germline V gene (reference sequence). For the CDR3, the DNA is TGTGCCTGGACCCGACGGGGAGTACTTACGTCCTATGGCTACACCTTC. Protein: CAWTRRGVLTSYGYTF.

This sequence joins TRBV2 and TRBJ2-7, with 9 bases fitting TRBD1. This CDR3 has 14 residues. Germline trimming cut 9 bases from V and 1 base from J; bases unmatched to any gene: 7. Per germline, CDR1 SNHLY and CDR2 FYNNEI. As DNA, the CDR3 is TGTGCCAGTGTTCGGGACAGGGATTCCTACGAGCAGTACTTC. Protein sequence: CASVRDRDSYEQYF.

The chain uses TRBV10-3 and TRBJ2-2, with 9 bases aligning to TRBD1. Germline values: CDR1 ENHRY, CDR2 SYGVKD. The CDR3 runs 16 residues. Trimming removed 6 bases from V and 5 bases from J; junction bases left unmatched: 10. The CDR3, as DNA: TGTGCCATCAGCCCTCCTCCGGGACAGGGTACCGGGGAGCTGTTTTTT. This translates into CAISPPPGQGTGELFF.